Presented here are 21 T cell receptor beta chains from one specimen sequenced in a study of sequential checkpoint blockade in melanoma. Sequencing was performed with immunoSEQ multiplex PCR; in TCRdb, only in-frame clones are kept and a portion is missing. The top ten clones hold around 10% of a sample with 2,500 to 3,500 clones, over 20% of them seen once. Treatment indicated: randomized to nivolumab then ipilimumab (arm A) or the reverse (arm B). Sequencing was performed on tumor tissue (inferred from file names), taken from a patient given nivolumab and ipilimumab in sequence. The receptors come from a human donor with melanoma.

This chain joins TRBV18 and TRBJ1-2; TRBD1 matches at 9 bases. Germline CDR1 KGHSH, CDR2 LQKENI. This CDR3 spans 14 amino acids. The ends lost 3 bases at V and 5 bases at J; junction bases unmatched: 4. The CDR3 DNA reads TGTGCCAGCTCACCCGGGGACAGGGAGTATGGCTACACCTTC. This gives the protein CASSPGDREYGYTF.

By share, this clone counts as large (0.1 to 1%). The chain has TRBV6-8 and TRBJ2-7, with 10 bases fitting TRBD1. From germline, CDR1 is MNHGY and CDR2 SAAAGT. The CDR3 spans 14 residues. V gave up 5 bases and J gave up 3 bases; unmatched junction bases: 4. The CDR3 is CASSGGQGYYEQYF. CDR3 in DNA: TGTGCCAGCAGTGGGGGACAGGGGTACTACGAGCAGTACTTC.

The CDR3 loop is CASSKGQGSTDTQYF. CDR3 DNA sequence: TGTGCCAGCAGCAAAGGACAGGGGAGCACAGATACGCAGTATTTT. This rearrangement joins TRBV6-8 to TRBJ2-3; 9 bases fit TRBD1. The ends lost 6 bases at V and 0 bases at J; junction bases unmatched: 4. This CDR3 contains 15 residues. Germline V lookup: CDR1 MNHGY, CDR2 SAAAGT.

The rearrangement links TRBV5-1 to TRBJ2-5; D remains ambiguous. The V end was cut by 0 bases, the J end by 2 bases, with 8 bases between. This CDR3 is 14 amino acids long. Germline-derived CDR1 and CDR2 are SGHRS and YFSETQ. CDR3 residues: CASSLVGAQETQYF. The DNA of the CDR3 is TGCGCCAGCAGCTTGGTTGGAGCTCAAGAGACCCAGTACTTC.

This clone was seen a few times. The chain recombines TRBV28 with TRBJ2-1; no definite D call. This CDR3 spans 14 amino acids. The germline V and J ends were trimmed by 2 bases and 12 bases, with 17 bases remaining between them. Germline CDR1 MDHEN, CDR2 SYDVKM. CDR3 in DNA: TGTGCCAGCAGTTTAGGGCCCCCCGCTAACCTGCAGTTCTTC. Translated, it gives CASSLGPPANLQFF.

By its share, this clone is medium-sized. The chain is built from TRBV7-7 and TRBJ1-5; no reliable D call. The CDR3 has 14 residues. Germline CDR1 SSHAT, CDR2 FNYEAQ (reference sequence). The ends were cut back, 4 bases at V and 6 bases at J, with 13 bases in the middle. The CDR3 nucleotides read TGTGCCAGCAGCTCCCCCGGTTTAGGTCAGCCCCAGCATTTT. This gives the protein CASSSPGLGQPQHF.

This clone is medium-sized by share. The genes are TRBV9 and TRBJ1-5; TRBD1 is a possible D gene (5 bases). Germline V lookup: CDR1 SGDLS, CDR2 YYNGEE. Trimming removed 7 bases at V and 0 bases at J, with 8 bases between. The length of the CDR3 is 13 residues. CDR3 DNA: TGTGCCAGCGTAGGGGATAGCAATCAGCCCCAGCATTTT. This codes for CASVGDSNQPQHF.

The chain uses TRBV9 and TRBJ1-4; D is perhaps TRBD1 (6 bases). V was shortened by 6 bases and J by 8 bases, with 11 bases between the two germline ends. The CDR3 consists of 12 residues. Germline CDR1 reads SGDLS; CDR2 reads YYNGEE. The CDR3 sequence is CASNRGGEKLFF. Written as DNA, the CDR3 is TGTGCCAGCAACCGAGGGGGGGAAAAACTGTTTTTT.

This clone was detected only a few times. The genes are TRBV7-7 and TRBJ2-3, with 14 nucleotides matching TRBD2. Germline values: CDR1 SSHAT, CDR2 FNYEAQ (reference sequence). The CDR3 has 18 amino acids. Trimming cost V 5 bases and J 2 bases; bases outside gene matches: 9. The DNA of the CDR3 is TGTGCCAGCAGCCATGGGACTAGCGGGAGCGTCGTCACAGATACGCAGTATTTT. It translates to CASSHGTSGSVVTDTQYF.

The table lists this clone with a few counts. CDR3: CASNMGGASQPQHF. The CDR3 coding sequence is TGTGCCAGCAATATGGGGGGGGCAAGTCAGCCCCAGCATTTT. The chain is built from TRBV6-8 and TRBJ1-5, with D perhaps TRBD1 (6 bases). V lost 7 bases and J lost 6, with 16 bases in between. The length of the CDR3 is 14 residues. The germline V gene encodes CDR1 MNHGY and CDR2 SAAAGT.

The rearrangement links TRBV7-8 to TRBJ1-1; D is ambiguous. The CDR3 covers 13 residues. V gave up 4 bases and J gave up 0 bases, with 6 bases separating them. Germline V gives CDR1 SGHVS, CDR2 FQNEAQ. The CDR3: CASSWDLNTEAFF. For the CDR3, the DNA is TGTGCCAGCAGCTGGGATTTGAACACTGAAGCTTTCTTT.

This rearrangement joins TRBV19 to TRBJ1-2, with D perhaps matching TRBD1 (6 bases). The CDR3 loop spans 14 amino acids. Germline CDR1 LNHDA, CDR2 SQIVND (reference sequence). V lost 6 bases and J lost 1, with 12 bases in between. CDR3 amino acids: CASRNPGHNYGYTF. The CDR3 region has the DNA TGTGCCAGTAGGAACCCGGGACATAACTATGGCTACACCTTC.

DNA for the CDR3: TGTGCCAGCAGCCCGAGGGGTGGGGATCAGCCCCAGCATTTT. Translating it yields CASSPRGGDQPQHF. This chain joins TRBV11-3 and TRBJ1-5; TRBD1 might be the D (5 bases). The CDR3 spans 14 residues. V was trimmed by 5 bases and J by 5 bases, leaving 13 bases between them. The germline gives CDR1 SGHNT, CDR2 YENEEA.

This clone turned up a few times. The V and J genes are TRBV6-8 and TRBJ1-5; D unclear. The germline CDR1 and CDR2 sequences are MNHGY and SAAAGT. Between the trimmed V and J ends, which lost 2 bases and 0 bases, there was a span of 8 bases. The CDR3 spans 15 residues. This CDR3 is CASSYDNNSNQPQHF. CDR3 nucleotides: TGTGCCAGCAGTTACGACAACAATAGCAATCAGCCCCAGCATTTT.

Sample share makes this clone medium-sized (0.01 to 0.1%). V usage is TRBV6-8 and J usage is TRBJ1-1, with D possibly matching TRBD1 (5 bases). The CDR3 is made up of 15 amino acids. Trimming took off 7 bases at V and 3 bases at J, with 18 bases between the two ends. The germline V gene has CDR1 MNHGY and CDR2 SAAAGT. CDR3 region: CASTYRQVRDTEAFF. The CDR3 DNA reads TGTGCCAGCACCTACAGGCAGGTACGGGACACTGAAGCTTTCTTT.

This clone was observed a few times. V usage is TRBV11-3 and J usage is TRBJ2-1, with TRBD2 identical over 9 bases. From germline, CDR1 is SGHNT and CDR2 YENEEA. The V and J ends lost 7 bases and 8 bases, in that order; junction bases with no gene match: 12. The CDR3 sequence is 15 residues long. CDR3 residues: CASTSRGAGGHEQFF. The CDR3 region has the DNA TGTGCCAGCACCTCCAGGGGAGCGGGGGGTCATGAGCAGTTCTTC.

This clone is judged medium-sized. This rearrangement joins TRBV7-5 to TRBJ2-7; the table assigns TRBD2, which was not confirmed against the DNA. TRBV7-5 is assigned pseudogene status. The CDR3 is 14 amino acids. The CDR3 sequence is CASSFREGAYEQYF. CDR3 bases: TGTGCCAGCAGCTTCCGGGAGGGGGCCTACGAGCAGTACTTC.

This clone occurred a few times. The rearrangement joins TRBV11-3 to TRBJ1-2; the match to TRBD1 covers 12 bases. The length of the CDR3 is 15 residues. V shed 5 bases, J shed 4 bases, and the junction held 5 bases outside the gene matches. Germline lookup yields CDR1 SGHNT and CDR2 YENEEA. This chain's CDR3 is CASSGTGGWSYGYTF. CDR3 bases: TGTGCCAGCAGCGGGACAGGGGGCTGGAGCTATGGCTACACCTTC.

The V call is TRBV19, the J call TRBJ2-7; D remains ambiguous. The CDR3 contains 13 residues. Per germline, CDR1 LNHDA and CDR2 SQIVND (reference sequence). V was trimmed by 8 bases and J by 0 bases, leaving 11 bases between them. The CDR3 DNA reads as TGTGCCAGTTCTGACGACATCTCCTACGAGCAGTACTTC. This encodes CASSDDISYEQYF.

This clone was detected a few times. This chain joins TRBV28 and TRBJ1-2; D is perhaps TRBD1 (5 bases). Germline V gene data show CDR1 as MDHEN and CDR2 as SYDVKM. The CDR3 runs to 13 residues. With 5 bases removed from V and 6 bases from J, the gap between germline ends came to 13 bases. CDR3 in amino acids: CASSSQGLDGYTF. Written as DNA, the CDR3 is TGTGCCAGCAGTAGTCAGGGTTTGGATGGCTACACCTTC.

The chain recombines TRBV9 with TRBJ2-7; D possibly corresponds to TRBD2 (5 bases). The CDR3 runs 13 residues. Trimming cost V 4 bases and J 7 bases, with 15 bases left between them. Germline CDR1 SGDLS, CDR2 YYNGEE. CDR3 nucleotide sequence: TGTGCCAGCAGCCGGGGAGACGGCTCAGAGCAGTACTTC. This encodes CASSRGDGSEQYF.